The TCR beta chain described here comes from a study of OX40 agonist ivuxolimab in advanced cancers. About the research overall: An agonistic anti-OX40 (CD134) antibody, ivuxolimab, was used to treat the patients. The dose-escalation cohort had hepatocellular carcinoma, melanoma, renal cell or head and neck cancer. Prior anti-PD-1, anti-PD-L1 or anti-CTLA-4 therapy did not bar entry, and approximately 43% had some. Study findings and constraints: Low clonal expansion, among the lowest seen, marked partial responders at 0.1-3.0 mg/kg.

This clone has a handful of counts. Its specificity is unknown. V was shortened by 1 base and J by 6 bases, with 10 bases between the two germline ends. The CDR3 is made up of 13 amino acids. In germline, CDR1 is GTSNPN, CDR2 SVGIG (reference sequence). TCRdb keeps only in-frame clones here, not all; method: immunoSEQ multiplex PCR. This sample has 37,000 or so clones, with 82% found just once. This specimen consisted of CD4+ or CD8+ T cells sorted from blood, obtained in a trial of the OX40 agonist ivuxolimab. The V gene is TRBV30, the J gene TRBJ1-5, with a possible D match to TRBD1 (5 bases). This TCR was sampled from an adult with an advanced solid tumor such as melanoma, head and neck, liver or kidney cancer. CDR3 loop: CAWSAFTGQPQHF. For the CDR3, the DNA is TGTGCCTGGAGTGCATTCACAGGTCAGCCCCAGCATTTT. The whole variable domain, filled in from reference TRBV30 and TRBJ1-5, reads SQTIHQWPATLVQPVGSPLSLECTVEGTSNPNLYWYRQAAGRGLQLLFYSVGIGQISSEVPQNLSASRPQDRQFILSSKKLLLSDSGFYLCAWSAFTGQPQHFGDGTRLSIL.